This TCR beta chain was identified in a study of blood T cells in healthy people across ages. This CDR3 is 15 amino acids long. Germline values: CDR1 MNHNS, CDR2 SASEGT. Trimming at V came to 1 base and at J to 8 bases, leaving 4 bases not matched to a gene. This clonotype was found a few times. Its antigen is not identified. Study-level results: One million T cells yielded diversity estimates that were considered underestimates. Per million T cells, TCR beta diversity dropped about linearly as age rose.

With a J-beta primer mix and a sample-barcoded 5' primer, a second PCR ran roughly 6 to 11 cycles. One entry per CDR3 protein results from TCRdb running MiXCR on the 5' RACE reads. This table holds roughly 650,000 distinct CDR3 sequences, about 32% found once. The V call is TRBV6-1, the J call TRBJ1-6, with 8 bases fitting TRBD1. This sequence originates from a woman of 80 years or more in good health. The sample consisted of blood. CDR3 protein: CASSEGAGGHSPLHF. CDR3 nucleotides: TGTGCCAGCAGTGAAGGCGCAGGGGGCCATTCACCCCTCCACTTT.